This T cell receptor beta chain derives from a study of early T cells in non-severe SARS-CoV-2 infection. On the study more broadly: The study sequenced bulk RNA from unsorted whole blood, with chains unpaired.

The TCR library protocol attached unique molecular identifiers to the individual cDNA molecules. TCRdb analysed the 5' RACE reads with MiXCR anew, one entry per CDR3 protein. Of 35,000 to 45,000 distinct CDR3 sequences listed, about 8% are singletons. Germline V gene lookup returns CDR1 MGHDK and CDR2 SYGVNS. The CDR3 extends over 16 amino acids. V was cut by 4 bases and J by 0 bases, with 13 bases left in between. The starting material was whole blood, obtained at baseline. The origin of this receptor is an adult who was a healthcare worker with PCR-confirmed SARS-CoV-2 infection or an uninfected control (not recorded which). The chain links TRBV25-1 to TRBJ2-4; D is undetermined. CDR3 coding DNA: TGTGCCAGCAGTGTAGGCGGCGCCCTAGCCAAAAACATTCAGTACTTC. Translating it yields CASSVGGALAKNIQYF.